This T cell receptor beta chain was observed in a study of OX40 agonist ivuxolimab in advanced cancers. About the study: Patients received ivuxolimab, an intravenous treatment, every 2 weeks at 0.01 to 10 mg/kg.

This CDR3 region has 14 residues. The V end lost 5 bases, the J end lost 0 bases, and 10 bases lay between the germline ends. In germline, CDR1 is SGHRS, CDR2 YFSETQ. Using immunoSEQ multiplex PCR, the repertoire was profiled, and TCRdb retains in-frame clones only, with some absent. The repertoire holds approximately 70,000 clones, roughly 83% seen once, with approximately 8% in the top ten. This sequence originates from an adult with an advanced solid tumor such as melanoma, head and neck, liver or kidney cancer. The sequencing here drew on CD4+ or CD8+ T cells sorted from blood, taken in a trial of the OX40 agonist ivuxolimab. The rearrangement links TRBV5-1 to TRBJ2-3, with a tentative D call TRBD2 (5 bases). The CDR3 loop is CASSGAASTDTQYF. The DNA of the CDR3 is TGCGCCAGCAGTGGAGCGGCTAGCACAGATACGCAGTATTTT.